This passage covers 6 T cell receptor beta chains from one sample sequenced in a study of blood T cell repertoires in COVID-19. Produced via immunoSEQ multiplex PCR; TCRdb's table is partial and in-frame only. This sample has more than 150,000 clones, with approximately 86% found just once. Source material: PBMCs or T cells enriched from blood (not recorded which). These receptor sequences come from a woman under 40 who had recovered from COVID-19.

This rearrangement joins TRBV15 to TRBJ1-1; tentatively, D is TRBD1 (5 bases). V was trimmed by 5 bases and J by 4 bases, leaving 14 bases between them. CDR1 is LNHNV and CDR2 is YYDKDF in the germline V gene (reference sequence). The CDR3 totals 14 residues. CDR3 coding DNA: TGTGCCACCAGCGGGGCCTGGGTTTCCACTGAAGCTTTCTTT. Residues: CATSGAWVSTEAFF.

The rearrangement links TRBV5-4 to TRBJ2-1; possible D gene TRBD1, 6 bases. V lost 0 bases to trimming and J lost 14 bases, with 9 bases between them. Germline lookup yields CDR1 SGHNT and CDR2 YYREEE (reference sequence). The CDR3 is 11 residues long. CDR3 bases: TGTGCCAGCAGCTTGGCAGGGGACGAGTTCTTC. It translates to CASSLAGDEFF.

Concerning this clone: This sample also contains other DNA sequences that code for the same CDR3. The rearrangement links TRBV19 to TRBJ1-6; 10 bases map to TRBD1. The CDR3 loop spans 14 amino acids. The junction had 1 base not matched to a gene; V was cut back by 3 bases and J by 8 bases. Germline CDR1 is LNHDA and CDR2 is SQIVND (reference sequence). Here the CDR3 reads CASSIGTGDSPLHF. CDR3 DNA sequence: TGTGCCAGTAGTATCGGGACAGGGGATTCACCCCTCCACTTT. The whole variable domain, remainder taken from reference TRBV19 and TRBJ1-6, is DGGITQSPKYLFRKEGQNVTLSCEQNLNHDAMYWYRQDPGQGLRLIYYSQIVNDFQKGDIAEGYSVSREKKESFPLTVTSAQKNPTAFYLCASSIGTGDSPLHFGNGTRLTVT.

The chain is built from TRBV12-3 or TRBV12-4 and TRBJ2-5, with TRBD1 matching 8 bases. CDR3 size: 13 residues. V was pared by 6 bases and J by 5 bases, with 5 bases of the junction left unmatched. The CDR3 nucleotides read TGTGCCAGCAGCCTCAGGGGGCGGGAGACCCAGTACTTC. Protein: CASSLRGRETQYF.

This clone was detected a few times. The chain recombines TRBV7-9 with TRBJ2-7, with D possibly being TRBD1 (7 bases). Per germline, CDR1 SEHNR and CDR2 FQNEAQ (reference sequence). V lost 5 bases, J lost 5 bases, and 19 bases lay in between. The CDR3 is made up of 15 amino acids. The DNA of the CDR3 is TGTGCCAGCAGCCCGGACTATAACAGGGGCGACGAGCAGTACTTC. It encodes CASSPDYNRGDEQYF.

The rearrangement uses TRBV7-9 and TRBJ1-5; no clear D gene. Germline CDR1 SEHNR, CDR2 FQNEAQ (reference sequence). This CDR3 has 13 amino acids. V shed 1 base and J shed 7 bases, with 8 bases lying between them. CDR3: CASSLVDGQPQHF. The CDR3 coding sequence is TGTGCCAGCAGCTTAGTTGACGGGCAGCCCCAGCATTTT.